These T cell receptor beta chains were read from a single sample in a study of human T cells and chemical hapten exposure. TCRdb used MiXCR to reprocess the RACE reads, holding one entry per CDR3 protein. The data hold around 100,000 distinct CDR3 sequences, with around 10% observed a single time. Sequencing was performed on whole blood, taken in connection with sensitization to the hapten diphenylcyclopropenone (DPC). These receptors were obtained from a woman in her thirties or forties with alopecia areata. Some clones in this sample may be carry-over from other donors' samples. CDR3s include the opening cysteine and the closing phenylalanine or tryptophan. A D gene is named only where the DNA matches it firmly. Clone size is stated in some rows and not others, as once, few, many or a class when expanded.

j_gene | d_gene | abundance | v_gene | CDR3nt | CDR3aa
TRBJ2-7 | NA | few | TRBV5-5 | TGTGCCAGCAGCTTGGTGCTAGCCGGGAACGAGCAGTACTTC | CASSLVLAGNEQYF
TRBJ2-5 | TRBD1 | NA | TRBV14 | TGTGCCAGCAGCCGCCTCGTCGGGACAGGGGGCCCCCAAGAGACCCAGTACTTC | CASSRLVGTGGPQETQYF
TRBJ2-5 | NA | NA | TRBV7-2 | TGTGCCAGCAGCTTAGCGCTGGGGGTCCAAGAGACCCAGTACTTC | CASSLALGVQETQYF
TRBJ1-1 | NA | NA | TRBV18 | TGTGCCAGCTCACACGGGACCCCGAACACTGAAGCTTTCTTT | CASSHGTPNTEAFF
TRBJ2-1 | NA | NA | TRBV7-3 | TGTGCCAGCAGGCCCGGCGGGGACAATGAGCAGTTCTTC | CASRPGGDNEQFF
TRBJ1-3 | NA | NA | TRBV4-3 | TGCGCCAGCAGCCAGACTCAGGCTAGAGGAAACACCATATATTTT | CASSQTQARGNTIYF
TRBJ2-4 | TRBD2 | few | TRBV7-2 | TGTGCCAGCAGCCAGCGGGGGACCAAAAACATTCAGTACTTC | CASSQRGTKNIQYF
TRBJ1-5 | NA | many | TRBV6-6 | TGTGCCAGCAGACCCTTGGGAAATAGCAATCAGCCCCAGCATTTT | CASRPLGNSNQPQHF
TRBJ2-7 | TRBD2 | NA | TRBV7-2 | TGTGCCAGCAGCTTGAGGACTAGCGCCCCCTACGAGCAGTACTTC | CASSLRTSAPYEQYF
TRBJ1-1 | NA | few | TRBV7-9 | TGTGCCAGCAGCTTAGCGAACCCCGGGAACACTGAAGCTTTCTTT | CASSLANPGNTEAFF
TRBJ1-6 | NA | NA | TRBV7-6 | TGTGCCAGCAGCGGGGGACGCCCCTGGGATTCACCCCTCCACTTT | CASSGGRPWDSPLHF
TRBJ2-4 | NA | few | TRBV21-1 | TGTGCCAGCAGCAAAGTTCCCGACAAGGTAGCCAAAAACATTCAGTACTTC | CASSKVPDKVAKNIQYF
TRBJ2-2 | NA | NA | TRBV4-3 | TGCGCCAGCAGCCAGAAAAGGGGGGACAACACCGGGGAGCTGTTTTTT | CASSQKRGDNTGELFF
TRBJ1-5 | TRBD1 | NA | TRBV5-8 | TGTGCCAGCAGCCCCGGACAGGTGGGCGATCAGCCCCAGCATTTT | CASSPGQVGDQPQHF
TRBJ2-2 | NA | few | TRBV3-1 | TGTGCCAGCAGAAAGGGCACGGCACAGGGCACCGGGGAGCTGTTTTTT | CASRKGTAQGTGELFF
TRBJ1-6 | NA | many | TRBV9 | TGTGCCAGCAGCGTAGTGACAAATTCACCCCTCCACTTT | CASSVVTNSPLHF
TRBJ2-1 | NA | few | TRBV18 | TGTGCCAGCCAGGGGCAGGAGTTATACAATGAGCAGTTCTTC | CASQGQELYNEQFF
TRBJ2-1 | TRBD1 | few | TRBV2 | TGTGCCAGCAACTCGGACAGGGGTGAGCAGTTCTTC | CASNSDRGEQFF
TRBJ2-1 | TRBD1 | NA | TRBV4-3 | TGCGCCAGCAGCCAAGAGGGGACAGGGGGCGGCGATGAGCAGTTCTTC | CASSQEGTGGGDEQFF
TRBJ2-3 | TRBD2 | few | TRBV20-1 | TGCAGTGCTAGGTTAACTAGCGGGAGTGGTGGCACAGATACGCAGTATTTT | CSARLTSGSGGTDTQYF
TRBJ2-7 | NA | many | TRBV6-6 | TGTGCCAGCTCCATAGGCGGGGGCGTTTCCTACGAGCAGTACTTC | CASSIGGGVSYEQYF
TRBJ1-1 | NA | few | TRBV11-2 | TGTGCCAGCAGCTTATTCATACAGAACACTGAAGCTTTCTTT | CASSLFIQNTEAFF
TRBJ1-4 | NA | many | TRBV21-1 | TGTGCCAGCGACGCATGGGCAACTAATGAAAAACTGTTTTTT | CASDAWATNEKLFF
TRBJ1-5 | NA | many | TRBV7-9 | TGTGCCAGCAGCTTCGACGGGACCCACCAGCCCCAGCATTTT | CASSFDGTHQPQHF
TRBJ2-2 | NA | NA | TRBV7-3 | TGTGCCAGCAGCTTCCCCAGGACAGTGAACACCGGGGAGCTGTTTTTT | CASSFPRTVNTGELFF
TRBJ1-6 | NA | NA | TRBV2 | TGTGCCAGCTCCTTGGTCAATTCACCCCTCCACTTT | CASSLVNSPLHF
TRBJ1-1 | NA | many | TRBV30 | TGTGCCTGGGTACAAGGAACTGAAGCTTTCTTT | CAWVQGTEAFF
TRBJ1-4 | NA | few | TRBV11-2 | TGTGCCAGCAGCTTTGGACAGGAAAAACTGTTTTTT | CASSFGQEKLFF
TRBJ2-1 | NA | NA | TRBV9 | TGTGCCAGCAGCGTAGGGGCCGTTGGGGGTGAGCAGTTCTTC | CASSVGAVGGEQFF
TRBJ1-5 | NA | NA | TRBV6-1 | TGTGCCAGCAGTGAAGGCCTGTATAGCAATCAGCCCCAGCATTTT | CASSEGLYSNQPQHF
TRBJ1-5 | NA | NA | TRBV20-1 | TGCAGTGCTAGAGTCTATCGGCTGGATAGCAATCAGCCCCAGCATTTT | CSARVYRLDSNQPQHF
TRBJ2-3 | TRBD2 | many | TRBV20-1 | TGCAGTGCTAAAACTAGCGGGGAGGGGACAGATACGCAGTATTTT | CSAKTSGEGTDTQYF
TRBJ2-7 | NA | few | TRBV28 | TGTGCCAGCATCAAAGGGGGGGCGCAGCGGGAGCAGTACTTC | CASIKGGAQREQYF
TRBJ1-6 | TRBD1 | few | TRBV4-2 | TGTGCCAGCAGCCAAGAGCTGATACCGGGACAGGCTTCGAGCTCCTATAATTCACCCCTCCACTTT | CASSQELIPGQASSSYNSPLHF
TRBJ2-1 | TRBD1 | NA | TRBV9 | TGTGCCAGCAGCGTTAGGACAGGGGACAATGAGCAGTTCTTC | CASSVRTGDNEQFF
TRBJ2-1 | NA | few | TRBV19 | TGTGCCAGTAGTAGGTCTAGCAGCTCCTACAATGAGCAGTTCTTC | CASSRSSSSYNEQFF
TRBJ1-2 | NA | many | TRBV11-2 | TGTGCCAGCAGCTTAGGCCCCGACCCTACCTATGGCTACACCTTC | CASSLGPDPTYGYTF
TRBJ2-1 | NA | many | TRBV29-1 | TGCAGCGTTGAGGCCCCTCCAGGGTTCTTC | CSVEAPPGFF
TRBJ2-5 | NA | NA | TRBV9 | TGTGCCAGCAGCCACCGGCCGGGGCAGACAGACCAAGAGACCCAGTACTTC | CASSHRPGQTDQETQYF
TRBJ1-1 | NA | NA | TRBV14 | TGTGCCAGCAGCCAAGATTTTCCAGGGCGAACTGAAGCTTTCTTT | CASSQDFPGRTEAFF
TRBJ2-5 | NA | NA | TRBV7-2 | TGTGCCAGCAGCTACTTCCATTTGGGAGGCCAGTACTTC | CASSYFHLGGQYF
TRBJ2-6 | NA | few | TRBV7-2 | TGTGCCAGCAGCCTCCTTAGCTCTGGGGCCAACGTCCTGACTTTC | CASSLLSSGANVLTF
TRBJ1-1 | NA | many | TRBV18 | TGTGCCAGCTCACCAGACTTCGGGGACACTGAAGCTTTCTTT | CASSPDFGDTEAFF
TRBJ2-3 | TRBD2 | few | TRBV11-2 | TGTGCCAGCAGCTCGGGGACTAGCGGGGGCACAGATACGCAGTATTTT | CASSSGTSGGTDTQYF
TRBJ2-4 | TRBD1 | NA | TRBV28 | TGTGCCAGCAGTCACGGACAGGGGGTTGAGGGCATTCAGTACTTC | CASSHGQGVEGIQYF
TRBJ2-5 | NA | many | TRBV4-3 | TGCGCCAGCAGCCAAGAGGGTCTCTCCGCAGGGGAGACCCAGTACTTC | CASSQEGLSAGETQYF
TRBJ2-1 | TRBD2 | many | TRBV7-8 | TGTGCCAGCACCCCAGGCACTAGCGGCCCAATCTCCTACAATGAGCAGTTCTTC | CASTPGTSGPISYNEQFF
TRBJ2-5 | NA | once | TRBV29-1 | TGCAGCGTCGATCCAGGGACCCAGTACTTC | CSVDPGTQYF
TRBJ2-6 | TRBD1 | many | TRBV6-5 | TGTGCCAGCAGGAAAGACAGGGGGGCCTCTGGGGCCAACGTCCTGACTTTC | CASRKDRGASGANVLTF
TRBJ2-2 | TRBD2 | NA | TRBV12-3/TRBV12-4 | TGTGCCAGCACCACGGGAGAGGGAGGGACCGGGGAGCTGTTTTTT | CASTTGEGGTGELFF
TRBJ2-3 | NA | few | TRBV30 | TGTGCAGGCCCCGAGAAGACTAGCACAGATACGCAGTATTTT | CAGPEKTSTDTQYF
TRBJ1-2 | NA | few | TRBV7-9 | TGTGCCAGCAGCTTGGGGAGGCATAGTAACTATGGCTACACCTTC | CASSLGRHSNYGYTF
TRBJ1-2 | NA | few | TRBV27 | TGTGCCAGCAGCCGTTGGGGCTATGGCTACACCTTC | CASSRWGYGYTF
TRBJ2-2 | TRBD2 | NA | TRBV7-6 | TGTGCCAGCAGCTTAGTTGCTAGCGGGACGAACACCGGGGAGCTGTTTTTT | CASSLVASGTNTGELFF
TRBJ1-6 | NA | once | TRBV12-5 | TGTGCTAGTGGTTTGACGAGGAGCTCCTATAATTCACCCCTCCACTTT | CASGLTRSSYNSPLHF